This TCR beta chain was documented in a study of CD8 T cells in Susac syndrome. Random hexamers were used to reverse transcribe the RNA input (roughly 0.5 to 1 ug). One entry per CDR3 protein, called by TCRdb with MiXCR from the immunoSEQ multiplex PCR reads. In the table there are some 60,000 distinct CDR3 sequences, around 90% of which are singletons. The specimen sequenced was CD8+ T cells from PBMCs. This clonotype was obtained from a human donor in good health.

CDR3: CASSVWTGDTGELFF. Here the CDR3 DNA reads TGTGCCAGCAGTGTCTGGACAGGGGACACCGGGGAGCTGTTTTTT. This chain connects TRBV27 to TRBJ2-2; 9 nucleotides match TRBD1. CDR3 length equals 15 residues. Germline-derived CDR1 and CDR2 are MNHEY and SMNVEV (reference sequence). V dropped 5 bases and J dropped 3; count of bases not matched to a gene: 4.